The 19 T cell receptor beta chains below all came from one sample that was sequenced in a study of OX40 agonist ivuxolimab in advanced cancers. Produced via immunoSEQ multiplex PCR; TCRdb's table is partial and in-frame only. The sample carries more than 35,000 clones, more than 70% recorded once. The starting material was CD4+ or CD8+ T cells sorted from blood, obtained in a trial of the OX40 agonist ivuxolimab. These receptors were collected from an adult with an advanced solid tumor such as melanoma, head and neck, liver or kidney cancer.

The V and J genes are TRBV15 and TRBJ2-5; perhaps TRBD2 as D (6 bases). Trimming pared 1 base from V and 5 bases from J, leaving 11 bases between. This CDR3 is 14 amino acids long. Germline lookup yields CDR1 LNHNV and CDR2 YYDKDF (reference sequence). CDR3 DNA: TGTGCCACCAGCAGAGGCGGAGGGAGCGAGACCCAGTACTTC. Amino acid sequence: CATSRGGGSETQYF.

The CDR3 protein is CASSFRSETQYF. DNA of the CDR3: TGTGCCAGCAGTTTCCGCTCGGAGACCCAGTACTTC. This chain connects TRBV6-1 to TRBJ2-5; D gene unclear. From germline, CDR1 is MNHNS and CDR2 SASEGT. This CDR3 region has 12 residues. Trimming removed 5 bases at V and 5 bases at J, with 9 bases between.

CDR3 sequence reads: CASSRAIEADTQYF. Written as DNA, the CDR3 is TGTGCCAGCAGCCGAGCCATCGAGGCAGATACGCAGTATTTT. The rearrangement uses TRBV11-2 and TRBJ2-3, with D unresolved. The germline V and J ends were trimmed by 5 bases and 4 bases, with 13 bases remaining between them. The CDR3 loop spans 14 amino acids. The germline V gene encodes CDR1 SGHAT and CDR2 FQNNGV. The variable domain in full, completed from reference TRBV11-2 and TRBJ2-3, reads EAGVAQSPRYKIIEKRQSVAFWCNPISGHATLYWYQQILGQGPKLLIQFQNNGVVDDSQLPKDRFSAERLKGVDSTLKIQPAKLEDSAVYLCASSRAIEADTQYFGPGTRLTVL.

The chain uses TRBV6-1 and TRBJ2-5; TRBD1 or TRBD2 may be the D gene (5 bases each). The CDR3 has 15 residues. CDR1 MNHNS and CDR2 SASEGT come from the germline V gene. V was trimmed by 3 bases and J by 4 bases, leaving 15 bases between them. The CDR3 loop is CASSDRGSAGETQYF. CDR3 coding DNA: TGTGCCAGCAGTGATAGGGGCAGCGCGGGAGAGACCCAGTACTTC.

This clone has only a few counts. The chain carries TRBV6-1 and TRBJ2-1; D unclear. The CDR3 totals 14 residues. Germline lookup yields CDR1 MNHNS and CDR2 SASEGT. V shed 0 bases and J shed 9 bases, with 12 bases lying between them. CDR3 amino acids: CASSEALTNGEQFF. In nucleotides, the CDR3 is TGTGCCAGCAGTGAAGCGCTTACTAACGGTGAGCAGTTCTTC.

The chain employs TRBV7-6 and TRBJ2-1; D uncertain. The CDR3 is 14 residues long. The germline V gene encodes CDR1 SGHVS and CDR2 FNYEAQ. The V end was cut by 4 bases, the J end by 7 bases, with 14 bases between. The CDR3 spells CASSSRLQRNEQFF. The CDR3 bases are TGTGCCAGCAGCTCGCGTCTCCAGAGGAATGAGCAGTTCTTC.

DNA for the CDR3: TGCAGCGTTGAGGGCACCGGGGCCAACGTCCTGACTTTC. Amino acid sequence: CSVEGTGANVLTF. The chain carries TRBV29-1 and TRBJ2-6; D unresolved. The germline V gene encodes CDR1 SQVTM and CDR2 ANQGSEA. This CDR3 has 13 amino acids. The germline V and J ends were trimmed by 3 bases and 4 bases, with 7 bases remaining between them.

V gene TRBV18 combines with J gene TRBJ1-1, with D possibly matching TRBD1 (5 bases). In germline, CDR1 is KGHSH, CDR2 LQKENI. V lost 0 bases, J lost 2 bases, and 10 bases lay in between. The CDR3 contains 15 residues. Here the CDR3 reads CASSPPGTINTEAFF. The CDR3 DNA reads as TGTGCCAGCTCACCACCGGGGACTATAAACACTGAAGCTTTCTTT.

The chain recombines TRBV29-1 with TRBJ1-2; D might be TRBD1 (6 bases). The CDR3 consists of 13 residues. The V gene's germline CDR1 is SQVTM and CDR2 ANQGSEA. V dropped 4 bases and J dropped 3 bases, with 12 bases sitting between them. CDR3 nucleotides: TGCAGCGTTGTTGGAGCAGGGGACTATGGCTACACCTTC. Amino acid sequence: CSVVGAGDYGYTF.

The J gene is TRBJ1-4, the V gene TRBV21-1. TRBV21-1 is designated a pseudogene. This CDR3 spans 15 amino acids. DNA for the CDR3: TGTGCCAGCAGCCCCAGGGGGCGGGAGGGTGAAAAACTGTTTTTT. Its translation is CASSPRGREGEKLFF.

This clone has only one observation. V usage is TRBV5-1 and J usage is TRBJ1-5, with D maybe TRBD1 (6 bases). Deletions cut 6 bases from V and 7 bases from J, with 20 bases between. The CDR3 covers 15 residues. In germline, CDR1 is SGHRS, CDR2 YFSETQ. The CDR3 nucleotides are TGCGCCAGCAAGCTGGTAACAGGGCAAGGCCAGCCCCAGCATTTT. Amino acid sequence: CASKLVTGQGQPQHF.

The CDR3 is CASSRRGPNTEAFF. In DNA, the CDR3 is TGTGCCAGCAGCCGGCGGGGTCCGAACACTGAAGCTTTCTTT. This chain connects TRBV7-2 to TRBJ1-1; D is unclear. V gave up 5 bases and J gave up 1 base, with 11 bases separating them. Germline V lookup: CDR1 SGHTA, CDR2 FQGNSA. This CDR3 contains 14 residues.

CDR3 bases: TGTGCCAGAAGCCCCGAGCCGGCCTCCTACTATGGCTACACCTTC. Amino acid sequence: CARSPEPASYYGYTF. The V call is TRBV5-3, the J call TRBJ1-2, with D uncertain. TRBV5-3 is classed as an ORF, of uncertain function. This CDR3 is built from 15 residues. Trimming removed 4 bases from V and 3 bases from J, with 16 bases in between.

This clone occurred a few times. This chain uses TRBV7-8 with TRBJ2-1; D possibly corresponds to TRBD1 (5 bases). The CDR3 contains 14 residues. Trimming took 8 bases from V and 7 from J, leaving 18 bases between them. Germline-derived CDR1 and CDR2 are SGHVS and FQNEAQ. The CDR3 loop reads CASGTAGSVNEQFF. Here the CDR3 DNA reads TGTGCCAGCGGTACCGCAGGGTCGGTGAATGAGCAGTTCTTC.

CDR3 protein: CASLGGQGSISNQPQHF. CDR3 sequence (DNA): TGTGCCAGCTTGGGGGGACAGGGGAGTATAAGCAATCAGCCCCAGCATTTT. The chain couples TRBV21-1 to TRBJ1-5; the listed D gene, TRBD1, was not tested against the DNA. TRBV21-1 is reported as a pseudogene. The CDR3 spans 17 residues.

The table lists this clone with a few counts. This sequence joins TRBV5-1 and TRBJ2-3; maybe TRBD1 (5 bases). The length of the CDR3 is 14 residues. Germline-derived CDR1 and CDR2 are SGHRS and YFSETQ. Trimming cost V 1 base and J 6 bases, with 12 bases left between them. The CDR3 region has the DNA TGCGCCAGCAGCTTGATACAGGTATCTGATACGCAGTATTTT. Its protein product is CASSLIQVSDTQYF.

V gene TRBV19 combines with J gene TRBJ1-1; 8 nucleotides agree with TRBD1. The CDR3 is made up of 13 amino acids. Looked up from germline, CDR1 is LNHDA and CDR2 is SQIVND (reference sequence). With 8 bases clipped from V and 4 bases from J, the junction kept 6 bases outside the gene matches. CDR3 loop: CASFADRATEAFF. The CDR3 DNA follows: TGTGCCAGTTTTGCGGACAGGGCCACTGAAGCTTTCTTT.

The genes are TRBV5-3 and TRBJ2-2, with D unresolved. TRBV5-3 is classed as an ORF, of uncertain function. Trimming took off 0 bases at V and 1 base at J, with 13 bases between the two ends. This CDR3 comprises 17 residues. CDR3 coding DNA: TGTGCCAGAAGCTTGGCCCACTGCTGGTGGAACACCGGGGAGCTGTTTTTT. Translating it yields CARSLAHCWWNTGELFF.

The chain recombines TRBV6-6 with TRBJ1-2, with D possibly matching TRBD1 (5 bases). Germline V gives CDR1 MNHNY, CDR2 SVGAGI (reference sequence). CDR3 length: 13 residues. Trimming removed 2 bases at V and 2 bases at J, with 6 bases between. The CDR3 DNA reads as TGTGCCAGCAGTTACCGACAGAACTATGGCTACACCTTC. Its translation is CASSYRQNYGYTF.